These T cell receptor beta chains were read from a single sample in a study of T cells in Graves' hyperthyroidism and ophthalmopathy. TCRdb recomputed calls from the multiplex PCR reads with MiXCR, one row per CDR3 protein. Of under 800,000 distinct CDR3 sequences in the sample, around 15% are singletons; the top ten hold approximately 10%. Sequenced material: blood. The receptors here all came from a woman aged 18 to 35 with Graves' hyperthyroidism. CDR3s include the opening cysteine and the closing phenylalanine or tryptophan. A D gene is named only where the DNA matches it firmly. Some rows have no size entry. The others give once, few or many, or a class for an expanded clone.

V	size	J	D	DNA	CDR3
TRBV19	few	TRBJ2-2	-	TGTGCCAGTAGTATTCGGGGGTTCGCGAACACCGGGGAGCTGTTTTTT	CASSIRGFANTGELFF
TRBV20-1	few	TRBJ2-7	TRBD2	TGCAGTGCTAGTGGAACGTCCCAGCGGGAGGGCCGAGGTTTGATGTACGAGCAGTACTTC	CSASGTSQREGRGLMYEQYF
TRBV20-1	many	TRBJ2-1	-	TGCAGTGCTAGCAAAATTGGCAATGAGCAGTTCTTC	CSASKIGNEQFF
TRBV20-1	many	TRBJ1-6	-	TGCAGTGCCCGGGACTCCTATAATTCACCCCTCCACTTT	CSARDSYNSPLHF
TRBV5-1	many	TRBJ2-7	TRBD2	TGCGCCAGCAGTCAAGGACTAGCCCCCTACGAGCAGTACTTC	CASSQGLAPYEQYF
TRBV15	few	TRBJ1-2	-	TGTGCCACCAGCAGAGCAGGGGTGCCCTATGGCTACACCTTC	CATSRAGVPYGYTF
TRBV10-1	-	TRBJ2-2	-	TGCGCCAGCAGGAAGCAGACGAACACCGGGGAGCTGTTTTTT	CASRKQTNTGELFF
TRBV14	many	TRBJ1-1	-	TGTGCCAGCAGCCGACAGCTGAACACTGAAGCTTTCTTT	CASSRQLNTEAFF
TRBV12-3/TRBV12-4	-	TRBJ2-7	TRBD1	TGTGCCAGCGGACCGGGACAGGGGACCTACGAGCAGTACTTC	CASGPGQGTYEQYF
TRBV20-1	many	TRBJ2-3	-	TGCAGTGCTAAGGGTCAAAATCGCACAGATACGCAGTATTTT	CSAKGQNRTDTQYF
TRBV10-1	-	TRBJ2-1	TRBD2	TGCGCCAGCAGCCGACTAGCGCCCAGCCCCTACAATGAGCAGTTCTTC	CASSRLAPSPYNEQFF
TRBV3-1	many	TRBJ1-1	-	TGTGCCAGCAGCCAAGCCGGCAGGGACACTGAAGCTTTCTTT	CASSQAGRDTEAFF
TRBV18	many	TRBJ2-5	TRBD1	TGTGCCAGCTCACCGACAGGGACGTCGGAGACCCAGTACTTC	CASSPTGTSETQYF
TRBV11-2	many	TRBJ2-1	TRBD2	TGTGCCAGCAGGTTAGCGGGAACCTACAATGAGCAGTTCTTC	CASRLAGTYNEQFF
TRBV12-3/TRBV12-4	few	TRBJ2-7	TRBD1	TGTGCCAGCAAGGGACAGAACGTACTCGAGCAGTACTTC	CASKGQNVLEQYF
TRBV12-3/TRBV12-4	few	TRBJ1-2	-	TGTGCCAGCAGTTTAGACGGAGATTGGAACTATGGCTACACCTTC	CASSLDGDWNYGYTF
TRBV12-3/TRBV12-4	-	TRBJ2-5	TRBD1	TGTGCCGGCAGTTTATCACAGGGGGCAAGGGAGACCCAGTACTTC	CAGSLSQGARETQYF
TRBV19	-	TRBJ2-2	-	TGTGCCGGCAACTCCCGGGTGGTAAGCACCGGGGAGCTGTTTTTT	CAGNSRVVSTGELFF
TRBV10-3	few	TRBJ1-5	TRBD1	TGTGCCGCAGGACAGGGGGGGAGCAATCAGCCCCAGCATTTT	CAAGQGGSNQPQHF
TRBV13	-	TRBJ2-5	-	TGTGCCAGCAGCCTTGGGGACAATCAAGAGACCCAGTACTTC	CASSLGDNQETQYF
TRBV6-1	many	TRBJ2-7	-	TGTGCCAGCTGTAAAGGGGTGTCCTACGAGCAGTACTTC	CASCKGVSYEQYF
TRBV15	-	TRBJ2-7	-	TGTGCCACCAACCCGTGGGGGGCCGGCGAGCAGTACTTC	CATNPWGAGEQYF
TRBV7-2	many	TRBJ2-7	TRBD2	TGTGCCAGCAGGAGCGGGGGTCCCTACGAGCAGTACTTC	CASRSGGPYEQYF
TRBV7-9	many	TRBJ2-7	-	TGTGCCAGCACCAACACAGTTATAGCGGATAGCTCCTACGAGCAGTACTTC	CASTNTVIADSSYEQYF
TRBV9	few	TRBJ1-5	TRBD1	TGTGCCAGCTCCACATACCGGGACAGGAGCAATCAGCCCCAGCATTTT	CASSTYRDRSNQPQHF
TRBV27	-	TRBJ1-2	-	TGTGCCAGCAGCCCCGACAGGATTTCTAACTATGGCTACACCTTC	CASSPDRISNYGYTF
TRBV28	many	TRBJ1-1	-	TGTGCCAGCTTCCAAGGGAGGAACACTGAAGCTTTCTTT	CASFQGRNTEAFF
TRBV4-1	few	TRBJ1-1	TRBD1	TGCGCCAGCAGCCAAGGAACAGGGGGCCGAACTGAAGCTTTCTTT	CASSQGTGGRTEAFF
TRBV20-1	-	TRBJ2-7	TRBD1	TGCAGTGCCGGACAGGGCGGTGAGCAGTACTTC	CSAGQGGEQYF
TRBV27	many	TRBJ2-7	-	TGTGCCAGCTGGGGGGGCCGAACCTACGAGCAGTACTTC	CASWGGRTYEQYF
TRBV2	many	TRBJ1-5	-	TGTGCCAGCAGTGACCCCGGCGGGAGCAATCAGCCCCAGCATTTT	CASSDPGGSNQPQHF
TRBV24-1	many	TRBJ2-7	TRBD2	TGTGCCACCAGTGATTCTAGCGGGAGAACCTACGAGCAGTACTTC	CATSDSSGRTYEQYF
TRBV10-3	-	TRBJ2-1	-	TGTGCCATCGCGATGGGGTACAATGAGCAGTTCTTC	CAIAMGYNEQFF
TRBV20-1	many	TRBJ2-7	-	TGCAGTGCTAGTGTGGGCTACGAGCAGTACTTC	CSASVGYEQYF
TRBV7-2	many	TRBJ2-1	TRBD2	TGTGCCAGCAGCCCGCCCGGGACTACCTACAATGAGCAGTTCTTC	CASSPPGTTYNEQFF
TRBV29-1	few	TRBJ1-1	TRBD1	TGCAGCGTGGTCAGACAGGGCGAGAACACTGAAGCTTTCTTT	CSVVRQGENTEAFF
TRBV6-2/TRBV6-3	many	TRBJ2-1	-	TGTGCCAGCAGTTACGCATCGGTTTACAATGAGCAGTTCTTC	CASSYASVYNEQFF
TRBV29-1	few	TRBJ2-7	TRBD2	TGCAGCGTTGAAGGTATTACTAGCGGCAGCTCCTACGAGCAGTACTTC	CSVEGITSGSSYEQYF
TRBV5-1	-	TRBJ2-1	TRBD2	TGCGCCAGCAGCAATGGACTAGCGGGAAACAATGAGCAGTTCTTC	CASSNGLAGNNEQFF
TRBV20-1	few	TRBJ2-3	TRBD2	TGCAGTGCTCCGACACTAGCGGGAGGGCCGAATACGCAGTATTTT	CSAPTLAGGPNTQYF
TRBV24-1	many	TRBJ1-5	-	TGTGCCACCAGTGGGTGCCCCCAGCATTTT	CATSGCPQHF
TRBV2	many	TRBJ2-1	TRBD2	TGTGCCAGCAGTCCGGGACTAGGATCCTACAATGAGCAGTTCTTC	CASSPGLGSYNEQFF
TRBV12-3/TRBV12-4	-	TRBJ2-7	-	TGTGCCAGCAGCCTTAGCGGACCTGGGGGCTCCTACGAGCAGTACTTC	CASSLSGPGGSYEQYF
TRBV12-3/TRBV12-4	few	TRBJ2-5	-	TGTGCCAGCAGCTTAATCTACCAAGAGACCCAGTACTTC	CASSLIYQETQYF
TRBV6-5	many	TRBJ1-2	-	TGTGCCAGCAGTTACTCGACGTCAGAGAGGCACGGCTACACCTTC	CASSYSTSERHGYTF
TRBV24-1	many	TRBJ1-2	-	TGTGCCACCAGCGCAGCCCGGGGGACGCACGATGGCTACACCTTC	CATSAARGTHDGYTF
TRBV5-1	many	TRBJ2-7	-	TGCGCCAGCAGACGACAGGCCAGCTCCTACGAGCAGTACTTC	CASRRQASSYEQYF
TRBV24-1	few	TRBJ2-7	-	TGTGCCACCAGTGATTTCGGGGCCGAGCAGTACTTC	CATSDFGAEQYF
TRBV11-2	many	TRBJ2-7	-	TGTGCCAGCAGCTCCCCCGCACCCTACGAGCAGTACTTC	CASSSPAPYEQYF
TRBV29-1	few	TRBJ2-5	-	TGCAGCGTTCGGACAGCTCAAGAGACCCAGTACTTC	CSVRTAQETQYF
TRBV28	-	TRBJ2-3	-	TGTGCCAGCAGTTTGCGAGGTTACACAGATACGCAGTATTTT	CASSLRGYTDTQYF
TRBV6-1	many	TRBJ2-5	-	TGTGCCAGCAGTTATGGGGGGACCCAGTACTTC	CASSYGGTQYF
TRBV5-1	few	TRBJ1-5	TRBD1	TGCGCCAGCAGCCACGGGGACAGGTGGATGGGGCCCCAGCATTTT	CASSHGDRWMGPQHF
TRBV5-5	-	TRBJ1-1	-	TGTGCCAGCAGCTATCGCCGTGAGGCTTTCTTT	CASSYRREAFF